These 20 T cell receptor beta chains share one sample of origin, sequenced in a study of identical twins (TCRdb year 2016). The method was 5' RACE. Sequencer: Illumina HiSeq 2000. TCRdb ran its own pipeline on the public reads, namely fastp trimming at Q25 and MiXCR clone calling, and kept in-frame beta chains. When rows share a CDR3 protein, they turn into one entry using the most common DNA and genes. This sample has about 790,000 distinct CDR3 sequences in its table, and approximately 18% of those were observed once. Roughly 13% of the sample rests with the top ten. This sample also belongs to another study, concerning T cells expressing NK-cell markers.

Sequenced material: PBMCs. Every receptor here comes from a woman between 18 and 29 years old in good health.

The rearrangement uses TRBV2 and TRBJ2-5, with D perhaps TRBD2 (6 bases). V was clipped by 1 base and J by 3 bases, with 12 bases between them. The CDR3 contains 15 residues. Germline values: CDR1 SNHLY, CDR2 FYNNEI. CDR3 nucleotides: TGTGCCAGCAGTGAAGAGGCTAGCGAGGAAGAGACCCAGTACTTC. Its translation is CASSEEASEEETQYF.

The chain uses TRBV20-1 and TRBJ2-5; the D gene is possibly TRBD2 (5 bases). The CDR3 length is 14 residues. Germline-derived CDR1 and CDR2 are DFQATT and SNEGSKA (reference sequence). Trimming removed 4 bases at V and 2 bases at J, with 14 bases between. CDR3 region: CSAIPGLGQETQYF. CDR3 bases: TGCAGTGCTATCCCAGGACTTGGACAAGAGACCCAGTACTTC.

This rearrangement joins TRBV15 to TRBJ2-1, with D hard to call. Trimming removed 5 bases from V and 5 bases from J, with 7 bases in between. Germline CDR1 is LNHNV and CDR2 is YYDKDF (reference sequence). The CDR3 has 12 residues. CDR3 nucleotides: TGTGCCACCAGCCTCGGTCACAATGAGCAGTTCTTC. Its protein is CATSLGHNEQFF.

The V and J genes are TRBV7-8 and TRBJ1-1; TRBD1 is a possible D gene (6 bases). V lost 4 bases and J lost 6, with 12 bases in between. The CDR3 is 13 residues long. The germline CDR1 and CDR2 sequences are SGHVS and FQNEAQ. Here the CDR3 DNA reads TGTGCCAGCAGCTCACAGGGCGAAGCTGAAGCTTTCTTT. It is translated as CASSSQGEAEAFF.

This clonotype was observed a handful of times. The chain recombines TRBV7-6 with TRBJ1-6; D not certain. CDR1 and CDR2 (germline): SGHVS, FNYEAQ. The CDR3 length is 14 residues. V was shortened by 1 base and J by 10 bases, with 11 bases between the two germline ends. Written as DNA, the CDR3 is TGTGCCAGCAGCTTAGGGAGTGCTTTATCACCCCTCCACTTT. It translates to CASSLGSALSPLHF.

This sequence joins TRBV12-3 or TRBV12-4 and TRBJ1-5, with D perhaps TRBD1 (6 bases). V was shortened by 6 bases and J by 5 bases, with 14 bases between the two germline ends. The CDR3 is made up of 14 amino acids. CDR3 residues: CASRKNREHQPQHF. DNA for the CDR3: TGTGCCAGCAGAAAAAACAGGGAGCATCAGCCCCAGCATTTT.

The V and J genes are TRBV6-2 or TRBV6-3 and TRBJ2-1; TRBD1 matches 7 bases. Germline CDR1 is MNHEY and CDR2 is SVGEGT. The CDR3 consists of 15 residues. Trimming removed 8 bases from V and 4 bases from J; junction bases left unmatched: 11. CDR3 nucleotides: TGTGCCAGCCAAGCCGGGACAGCGTATTACAATGAGCAGTTCTTC. This sequence encodes CASQAGTAYYNEQFF.

This clonotype was detected a few times. J is TRBJ2-2 and V is TRBV7-2, with unresolved D. Germline values: CDR1 SGHTA, CDR2 FQGNSA. The CDR3 covers 14 residues. V shed 5 bases and J shed 0 bases, with 7 bases lying between them. CDR3 nucleotide sequence: TGTGCCAGCAGCCTGCGAACGAACACCGGGGAGCTGTTTTTT. Residues: CASSLRTNTGELFF.

In its sample, this clonotype was seen a few times. J is TRBJ2-3 and V is TRBV7-2; D is ambiguous. The CDR3 loop spans 15 amino acids. CDR1 is SGHTA and CDR2 is FQGNSA in the germline V gene. V shed 2 bases and J shed 6 bases, with 15 bases lying between them. The CDR3 loop is CASSLMASGVDTQYF. The CDR3 nucleotides are TGTGCCAGCAGCTTAATGGCTTCTGGGGTGGATACGCAGTATTTT.

The genes are TRBV20-1 and TRBJ2-1; a possible D gene is TRBD2 (6 bases). The CDR3 totals 16 residues. The germline V and J ends were trimmed by 0 bases and 10 bases, with 22 bases remaining between them. Germline-derived CDR1 and CDR2 are DFQATT and SNEGSKA (reference sequence). Here the CDR3 DNA reads TGCAGTGCTAGAGAAGGGGACTCCTTGAAGGAGGAGGAGCAGTTCTTC. Protein product: CSAREGDSLKEEEQFF.

The DNA of the CDR3 is TGTGCCAGCAGTCTGTGGACAGGGGCGAACACCGGGGAGCTGTTTTTT. Translated: CASSLWTGANTGELFF. The genes are TRBV12-3 or TRBV12-4 and TRBJ2-2; 9 bases are shared with TRBD1. The CDR3 is 16 residues long. Trimming at V came to 5 bases and at J to 0 bases, leaving 4 bases not matched to a gene.

In its sample, this clonotype was seen a few times. V and J are TRBV20-1 and TRBJ2-2; 7 bases agree with TRBD1. The CDR3 has 13 residues. J was trimmed by 4 bases and V by 3 bases; bases with no gene match: 2. CDR1 and CDR2 (germline): DFQATT, SNEGSKA (reference sequence). The CDR3 coding sequence is TGCAGTGCTAGCCACAGGGGCACCGGGGAGCTGTTTTTT. This codes for CSASHRGTGELFF.

The genes are TRBV9 and TRBJ2-2; 10 bases line up with TRBD1. The CDR3 spans 17 residues. With 4 bases clipped from V and 0 bases from J, the junction kept 6 bases outside the gene matches. Germline V gene sequence: CDR1 SGDLS, CDR2 YYNGEE. CDR3 residues: CASSPGGTGANTGELFF. CDR3 in DNA: TGTGCCAGCAGCCCCGGAGGGACAGGGGCGAACACCGGGGAGCTGTTTTTT. The variable domain in full, with the rest retrieved from reference TRBV9 and TRBJ2-2, is DSGVTQTPKHLITATGQRVTLRCSPRSGDLSVYWYQQSLDQGLQFLIQYYNGEERAKGNILERFSAQQFPDLHSELNLSSLELGDSALYFCASSPGGTGANTGELFFGEGSRLTVL.

This chain joins TRBV7-8 and TRBJ1-5; D gene uncertain. This CDR3 comprises 13 residues. Trimming took 2 bases from V and 7 from J, leaving 9 bases between them. Germline V gene sequence: CDR1 SGHVS, CDR2 FQNEAQ. CDR3 in amino acids: CASSLRWRQPQHF. The CDR3 DNA sequence: TGTGCCAGCAGCTTACGGTGGCGCCAGCCCCAGCATTTT.

The chain uses TRBV19 and TRBJ1-1; 7 positions agree with TRBD1. Looked up from germline, CDR1 is LNHDA and CDR2 is SQIVND (reference sequence). This CDR3 comprises 15 residues. Trimming at V came to 2 bases and at J to 1 base, leaving 4 bases not matched to a gene. The CDR3 nucleotides read TGTGCCAGTAGTATACGGAGGACAGGGAACACTGAAGCTTTCTTT. This translates into CASSIRRTGNTEAFF. Based on the CDR3 plus reference TRBV19 and TRBJ1-1, the full variable domain is DGGITQSPKYLFRKEGQNVTLSCEQNLNHDAMYWYRQDPGQGLRLIYYSQIVNDFQKGDIAEGYSVSREKKESFPLTVTSAQKNPTAFYLCASSIRRTGNTEAFFGQGTRLTVV.

This clonotype was observed a single time. The chain recombines TRBV3-1 with TRBJ1-4; the D is unclear. Germline assignment: CDR1 LGHDT and CDR2 YNNKEL (reference sequence). The CDR3 runs 15 residues. V was trimmed by 4 bases and J by 4 bases, leaving 13 bases between them. This chain's CDR3 is CASSRVPRGNEKLFF. Written as DNA, the CDR3 is TGTGCCAGCAGCCGAGTACCCCGTGGTAATGAAAAACTGTTTTTT.

CDR3: CASSLDFFSSYEQYF. Written as DNA, the CDR3 is TGCGCCAGCAGCTTGGATTTTTTTTCATCCTACGAGCAGTACTTC. The chain uses TRBV5-1 and TRBJ2-7; no clear D. V gave up 0 bases and J gave up 1 base, with 11 bases separating them. Germline V gives CDR1 SGHRS, CDR2 YFSETQ. The CDR3 loop spans 15 amino acids. The complete variable domain, with remaining parts taken from reference TRBV5-1 and TRBJ2-7, reads KAGVTQTPRYLIKTRGQQVTLSCSPISGHRSVSWYQQTPGQGLQFLFEYFSETQRNKGNFPGRFSGRQFSNSRSEMNVSTLELGDSALYLCASSLDFFSSYEQYFGPGTRLTVT.

The genes are TRBV18 and TRBJ2-7; 10 bases map to TRBD1. In germline, CDR1 is KGHSH, CDR2 LQKENI. The CDR3 totals 15 residues. J gave up 2 bases and V 6 bases, and 7 bases lay outside the gene matches. The DNA of the CDR3 is TGTGCCAGCTCCCCAGAGGGACAGGGGCCCTACGAGCAGTACTTC. Protein: CASSPEGQGPYEQYF.

This clonotype was observed a handful of times. V is TRBV6-5 and J is TRBJ1-6; D gene ambiguous. This CDR3 comprises 18 residues. In germline, CDR1 is MNHEY, CDR2 SVGAGI. Between the trimmed V and J ends, which lost 0 bases and 0 bases, there was a span of 12 bases. The CDR3 region is CASSYSTPGSSYNSPLHF. Written as DNA, the CDR3 is TGTGCCAGCAGTTACTCGACTCCGGGAAGCTCCTATAATTCACCCCTCCACTTT.

The V call is TRBV5-1, the J call TRBJ2-3; possibly TRBD1 for D (6 bases). In germline, CDR1 is SGHRS, CDR2 YFSETQ. Deletions cut 0 bases from V and 4 bases from J, with 12 bases between. This CDR3 is 15 amino acids long. CDR3 protein: CASSLGGPGPDTQYF. The DNA for the CDR3 is TGCGCCAGCAGCTTGGGGGGGCCCGGCCCAGATACGCAGTATTTT.